The next 5 T cell receptor beta chains were all read from a single sample in a study of shared T cell receptors in the human thymus. Libraries were prepared by immunoSEQ multiplex PCR; TCRdb keeps only in-frame clonotypes and omits some of them. The sample holds about 660,000 clones, around nine tenths seen once. This sample was shared with a second study, whose subject was human thymus T cells.

What was sequenced was thymocytes. The receptors were sampled from a boy less than two years old with a congenital heart defect.

V gene TRBV9 combines with J gene TRBJ2-5; 11 positions agree with TRBD2. Losses at the gene ends were 0 bases for V and 3 bases for J; bases not matched to a gene: 4. This CDR3 contains 16 residues. The V gene's germline CDR1 is SGDLS and CDR2 YYNGEE. DNA for the CDR3: TGTGCCAGCAGCGTAGATAGCGGGAGGGCCAAAGAGACCCAGTACTTC. It encodes CASSVDSGRAKETQYF. Variable domain in full (rest from reference TRBV9 and TRBJ2-5): DSGVTQTPKHLITATGQRVTLRCSPRSGDLSVYWYQQSLDQGLQFLIQYYNGEERAKGNILERFSAQQFPDLHSELNLSSLELGDSALYFCASSVDSGRAKETQYFGPGTRLLVL.

This rearrangement joins TRBV29-1 to TRBJ2-7; the match to TRBD1 covers 9 bases. The CDR3 has 14 residues. Trimming took 2 bases from V and 7 from J; bases not matched to a gene: 9. The germline V gene encodes CDR1 SQVTM and CDR2 ANQGSEA. CDR3 in amino acids: CSVEPADRGYEQYF. The CDR3 nucleotides read TGCAGCGTTGAACCCGCAGACAGGGGGTATGAGCAGTACTTC.

V is TRBV10-3 and J is TRBJ2-7; 10 bases are a match to TRBD1. The CDR3 has 18 amino acids. J lost 5 bases, V lost 2 bases, and 15 bases had no gene match. Per germline, CDR1 ENHRY and CDR2 SYGVKD. CDR3 residues: CAISEPDRGHSFKNEQYF. As DNA, the CDR3 is TGTGCCATCAGTGAGCCCGACAGGGGGCACAGCTTTAAGAACGAGCAGTACTTC.

The chain links TRBV18 to TRBJ1-1; 11 positions agree with TRBD1. The CDR3 totals 17 residues. Germline lookup yields CDR1 KGHSH and CDR2 LQKENI. After removal of 3 bases from V and 4 bases from J, the junction contained 10 bases not matched to a gene. Here the CDR3 DNA reads TGTGCCAGCTCACCGCCCCGGACAGGGGGCTCTGGCACTGAAGCTTTCTTT. This encodes CASSPPRTGGSGTEAFF.

The chain links TRBV5-6 to TRBJ2-3, with 14 bases lining up with TRBD2. This CDR3 is built from 19 residues. J was trimmed by 1 base and V by 5 bases; bases with no gene match: 12. The germline V gene has CDR1 SGHDT and CDR2 YYEEEE. The CDR3 region is CASRGGTSGRLRGTDTQYF. CDR3 in DNA: TGTGCCAGCAGAGGGGGGACTAGCGGGAGATTGAGGGGCACAGATACGCAGTATTTT.